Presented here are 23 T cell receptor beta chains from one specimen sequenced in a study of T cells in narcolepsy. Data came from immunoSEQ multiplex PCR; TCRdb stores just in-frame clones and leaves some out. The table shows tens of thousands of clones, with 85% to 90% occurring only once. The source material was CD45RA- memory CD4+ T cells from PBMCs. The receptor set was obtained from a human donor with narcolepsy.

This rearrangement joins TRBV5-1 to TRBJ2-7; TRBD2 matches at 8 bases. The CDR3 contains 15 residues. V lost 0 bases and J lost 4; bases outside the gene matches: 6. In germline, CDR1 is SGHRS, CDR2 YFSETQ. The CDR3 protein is CASSLDGGRKYEQYF. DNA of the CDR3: TGCGCCAGCAGCTTGGATGGCGGGAGGAAGTACGAGCAGTACTTC.

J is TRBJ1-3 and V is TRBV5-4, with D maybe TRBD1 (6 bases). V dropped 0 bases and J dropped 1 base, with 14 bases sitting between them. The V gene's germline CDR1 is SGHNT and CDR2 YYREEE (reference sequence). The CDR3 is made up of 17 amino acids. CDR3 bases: TGTGCCAGCAGCTTGGGAATACCAGGGGCTTCTGGAAACACCATATATTTT. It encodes CASSLGIPGASGNTIYF.

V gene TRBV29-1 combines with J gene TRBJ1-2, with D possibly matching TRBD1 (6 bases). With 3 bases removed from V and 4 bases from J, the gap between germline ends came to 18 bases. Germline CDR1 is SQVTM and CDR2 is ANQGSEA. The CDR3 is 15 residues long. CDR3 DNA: TGCAGCGTTGAGAGCAGCGGGGGCGAGGCCTATGGCTACACCTTC. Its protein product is CSVESSGGEAYGYTF.

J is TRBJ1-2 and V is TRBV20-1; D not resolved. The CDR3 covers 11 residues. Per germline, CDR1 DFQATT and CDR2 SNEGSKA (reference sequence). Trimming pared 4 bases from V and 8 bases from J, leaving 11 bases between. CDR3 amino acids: CSANPPFGYTF. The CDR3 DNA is TGCAGTGCTAACCCCCCGTTCGGCTACACCTTC.

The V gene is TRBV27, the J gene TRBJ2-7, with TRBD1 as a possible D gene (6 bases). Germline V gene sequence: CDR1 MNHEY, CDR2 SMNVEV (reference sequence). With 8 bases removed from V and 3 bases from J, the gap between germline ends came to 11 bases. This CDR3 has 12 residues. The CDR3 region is CASLGQHYEQYF. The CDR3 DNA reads TGTGCCAGCCTAGGACAGCACTACGAGCAGTACTTC.

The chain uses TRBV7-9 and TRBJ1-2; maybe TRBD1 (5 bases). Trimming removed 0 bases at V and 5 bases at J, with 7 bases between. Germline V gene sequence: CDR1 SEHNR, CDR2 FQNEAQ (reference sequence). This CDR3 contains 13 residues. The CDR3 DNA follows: TGTGCCAGCAGCTTAGCTGCAGGGTATGGCTACACCTTC. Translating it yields CASSLAAGYGYTF.

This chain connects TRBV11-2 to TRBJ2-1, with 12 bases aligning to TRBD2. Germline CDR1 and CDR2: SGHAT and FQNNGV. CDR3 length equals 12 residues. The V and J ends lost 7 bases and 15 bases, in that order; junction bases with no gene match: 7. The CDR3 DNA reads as TGTGCCAGCATTGCTAGCGGGGGGGCCCCGTTCTTC. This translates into CASIASGGAPFF. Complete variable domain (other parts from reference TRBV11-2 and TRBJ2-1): EAGVAQSPRYKIIEKRQSVAFWCNPISGHATLYWYQQILGQGPKLLIQFQNNGVVDDSQLPKDRFSAERLKGVDSTLKIQPAKLEDSAVYLCASIASGGAPFFGPGTRLTVL.

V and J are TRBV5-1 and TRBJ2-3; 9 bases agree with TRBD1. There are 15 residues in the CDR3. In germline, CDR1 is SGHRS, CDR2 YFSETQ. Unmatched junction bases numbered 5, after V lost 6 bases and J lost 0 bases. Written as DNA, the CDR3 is TGCGCCAGCACTGACAGGGGGTATAGCACAGATACGCAGTATTTT. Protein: CASTDRGYSTDTQYF.

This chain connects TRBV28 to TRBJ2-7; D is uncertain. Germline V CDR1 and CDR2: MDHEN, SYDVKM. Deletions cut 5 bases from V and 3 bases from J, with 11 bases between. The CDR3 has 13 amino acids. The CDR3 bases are TGTGCCAGCAGTCAAGGCTCGGGCTACGAGCAGTACTTC. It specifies CASSQGSGYEQYF.

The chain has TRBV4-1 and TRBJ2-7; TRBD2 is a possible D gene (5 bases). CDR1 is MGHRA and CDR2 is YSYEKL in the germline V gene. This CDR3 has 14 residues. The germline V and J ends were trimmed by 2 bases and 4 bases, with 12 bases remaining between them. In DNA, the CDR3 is TGCGCCAGCAGCCAAAGTAACCCGGGGTACGAGCAGTACTTC. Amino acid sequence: CASSQSNPGYEQYF.

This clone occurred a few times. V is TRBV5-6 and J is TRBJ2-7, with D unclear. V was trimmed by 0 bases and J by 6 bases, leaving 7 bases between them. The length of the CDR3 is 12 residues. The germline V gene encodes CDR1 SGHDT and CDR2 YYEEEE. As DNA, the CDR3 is TGTGCCAGCAGCTTGGCGCTCCGCGAGCAGTACTTC. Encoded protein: CASSLALREQYF.

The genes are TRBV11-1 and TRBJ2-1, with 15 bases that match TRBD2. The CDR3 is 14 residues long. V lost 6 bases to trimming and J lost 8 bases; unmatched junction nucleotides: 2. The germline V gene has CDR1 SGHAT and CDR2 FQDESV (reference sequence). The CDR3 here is CASRGLAGGYEQFF. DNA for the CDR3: TGTGCCAGCAGGGGACTAGCGGGGGGATATGAGCAGTTCTTC. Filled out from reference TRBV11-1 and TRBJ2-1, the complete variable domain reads EAEVAQSPRYKITEKSQAVAFWCDPISGHATLYWYRQILGQGPELLVQFQDESVVDDSQLPKDRFSAERLKGVDSTLKIQPAELGDSAMYLCASRGLAGGYEQFFGPGTRLTVL.

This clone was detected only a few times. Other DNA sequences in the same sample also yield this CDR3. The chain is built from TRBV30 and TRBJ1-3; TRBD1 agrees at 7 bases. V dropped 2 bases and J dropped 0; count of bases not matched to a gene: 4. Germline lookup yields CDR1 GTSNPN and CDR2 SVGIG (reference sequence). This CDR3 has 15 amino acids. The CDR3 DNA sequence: TGTGCCTGGAGTAGGGACAGCGGCTCTGGAAACACCATATATTTT. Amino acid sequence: CAWSRDSGSGNTIYF.

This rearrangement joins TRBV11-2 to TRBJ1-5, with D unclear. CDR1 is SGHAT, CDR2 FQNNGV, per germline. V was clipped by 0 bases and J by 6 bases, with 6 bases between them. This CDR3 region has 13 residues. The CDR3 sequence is CASSLDDFQPQHF. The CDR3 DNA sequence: TGTGCCAGCAGCTTAGACGATTTTCAGCCCCAGCATTTT.

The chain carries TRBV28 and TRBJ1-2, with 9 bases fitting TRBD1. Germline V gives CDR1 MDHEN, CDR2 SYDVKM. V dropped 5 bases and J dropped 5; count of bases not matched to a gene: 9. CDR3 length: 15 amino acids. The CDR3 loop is CASSPIAGQGYGYTF. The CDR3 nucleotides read TGTGCCAGCAGTCCTATCGCCGGACAGGGGTATGGCTACACCTTC.

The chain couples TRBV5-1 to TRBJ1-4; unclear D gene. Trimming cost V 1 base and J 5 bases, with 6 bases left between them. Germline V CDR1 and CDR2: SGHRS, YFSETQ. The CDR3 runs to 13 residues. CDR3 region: CASSLNGNEKLFF. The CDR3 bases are TGCGCCAGCAGCTTGAACGGAAATGAAAAACTGTTTTTT.

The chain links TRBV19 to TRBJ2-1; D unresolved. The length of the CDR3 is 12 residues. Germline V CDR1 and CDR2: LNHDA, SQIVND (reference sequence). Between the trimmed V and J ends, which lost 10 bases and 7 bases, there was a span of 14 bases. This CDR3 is CATKSPWNEQFF. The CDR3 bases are TGTGCCACCAAGTCCCCGTGGAATGAGCAGTTCTTC.

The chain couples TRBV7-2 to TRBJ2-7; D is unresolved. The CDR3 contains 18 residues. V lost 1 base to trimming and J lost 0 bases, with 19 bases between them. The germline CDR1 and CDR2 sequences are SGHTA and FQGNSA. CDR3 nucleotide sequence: TGTGCCAGCAGCTTAGGGTCGTCCAGCCCCTGGAGCTCCTACGAGCAGTACTTC. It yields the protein CASSLGSSSPWSSYEQYF.

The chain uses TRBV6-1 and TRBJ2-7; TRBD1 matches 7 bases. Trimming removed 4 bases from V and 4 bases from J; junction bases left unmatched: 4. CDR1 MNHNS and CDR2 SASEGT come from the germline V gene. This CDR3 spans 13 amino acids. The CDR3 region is CASSANRGYEQYF. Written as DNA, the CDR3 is TGTGCCAGCAGTGCCAACAGGGGTTACGAGCAGTACTTC.

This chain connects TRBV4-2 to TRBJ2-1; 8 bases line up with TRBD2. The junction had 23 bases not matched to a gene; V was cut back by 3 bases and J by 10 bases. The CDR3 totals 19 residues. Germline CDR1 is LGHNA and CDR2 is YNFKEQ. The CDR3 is CASSQGAVGGGSGSYEQFF. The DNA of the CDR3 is TGTGCCAGCAGCCAGGGTGCGGTCGGGGGGGGATCAGGCTCGTACGAGCAGTTCTTC.

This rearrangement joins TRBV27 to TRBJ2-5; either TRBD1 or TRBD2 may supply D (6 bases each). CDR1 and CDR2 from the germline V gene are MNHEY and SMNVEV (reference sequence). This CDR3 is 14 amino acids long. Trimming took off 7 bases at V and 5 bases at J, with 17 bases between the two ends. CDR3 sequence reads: CASNKWGAGETQYF. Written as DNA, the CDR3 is TGTGCCAGCAATAAATGGGGGGCCGGCGAGACCCAGTACTTC.

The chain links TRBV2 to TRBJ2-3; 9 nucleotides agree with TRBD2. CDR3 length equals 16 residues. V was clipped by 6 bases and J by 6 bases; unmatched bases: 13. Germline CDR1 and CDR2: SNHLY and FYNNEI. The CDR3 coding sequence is TGTGCCAGCAGCCCAGAGGTAGCGGGGGCTCACGATACGCAGTATTTT. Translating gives CASSPEVAGAHDTQYF.

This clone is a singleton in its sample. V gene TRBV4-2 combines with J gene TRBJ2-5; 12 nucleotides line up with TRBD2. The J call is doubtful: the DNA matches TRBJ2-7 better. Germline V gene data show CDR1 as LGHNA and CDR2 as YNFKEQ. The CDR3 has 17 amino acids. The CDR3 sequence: CASSQDLGTSGSYEQYF. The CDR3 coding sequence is TGTGCCAGCAGCCAAGATTTAGGGACTAGCGGGTCCTACGAGCAGTACTTC.